The entry below describes one TCR beta chain. This record comes from a study of blood T cell repertoires in COVID-19. Study-wide context: The cDNA or gDNA used as material had been derived from T cells, B-cell-depleted T cells, or PBMCs.

V shed 5 bases, J shed 3 bases, and the junction held 4 bases outside the gene matches. CDR1 and CDR2 (germline): SEHNR, FQNEAQ (reference sequence). CDR3 size: 13 residues. Authors' data handling: Amplification of reference gene primers provided the estimated nucleated cell counts. The repertoire was sequenced with immunoSEQ multiplex PCR; TCRdb's copy has only in-frame clones and lacks some. V, J and clone size reflect that table, while D and trimming were determined from the DNA. The sample lists 140,000 or so clones, roughly 88% occurring once. Sequencing used peripheral blood. This sequence originates from a woman in her forties or fifties with acute or convalescent COVID-19. The rearrangement uses TRBV7-9 and TRBJ2-7; TRBD2 aligns across 7 bases. CDR3 residues: CASSGLDFYEQYF. The CDR3 nucleotides read TGTGCCAGCAGCGGACTAGATTTCTACGAGCAGTACTTC. Using reference TRBV7-9 and TRBJ2-7 for the parts outside the CDR3, the full variable domain is DTGVSQNPRHKITKRGQNVTFRCDPISEHNRLYWYRQTLGQGPEFLTYFQNEAQLEKSRLLSDRFSAERPKGSFSTLEIQRTEQGDSAMYLCASSGLDFYEQYFGPGTRLTVT.